This T cell receptor beta chain originates from a study of blood T cell repertoires in COVID-19. Study information: The United States, Italy and Spain supplied acute and convalescent COVID-19 samples. In each case, the material was cDNA or gDNA derived from T cells, B-cell-depleted T cells, or PBMCs.

The V gene's germline CDR1 is MNHEY and CDR2 SVGAGI. V lost 6 bases to trimming and J lost 2 bases, with 10 bases between them. The CDR3 covers 13 residues. In the original analysis: Reference gene primers were amplified, and this amplification served to estimate nucleated cell counts. Sequencing used immunoSEQ multiplex PCR; TCRdb keeps in-frame clones, though not all of them. V and J calls and clone size come straight from that table; D and trimming were deduced from the DNA. The sample records around 63,000 clones, 85% to 90% being singletons. The rearrangement uses TRBV6-5 and TRBJ2-5, with TRBD2 as a possible D gene (6 bases). Sequencing used peripheral blood. The TCR comes from a woman aged 60-75 years with acute or convalescent COVID-19. This chain's CDR3 is CASRSSGQETQYF. The DNA for the CDR3 is TGTGCCAGCAGGTCCAGCGGGCAAGAGACCCAGTACTTC.